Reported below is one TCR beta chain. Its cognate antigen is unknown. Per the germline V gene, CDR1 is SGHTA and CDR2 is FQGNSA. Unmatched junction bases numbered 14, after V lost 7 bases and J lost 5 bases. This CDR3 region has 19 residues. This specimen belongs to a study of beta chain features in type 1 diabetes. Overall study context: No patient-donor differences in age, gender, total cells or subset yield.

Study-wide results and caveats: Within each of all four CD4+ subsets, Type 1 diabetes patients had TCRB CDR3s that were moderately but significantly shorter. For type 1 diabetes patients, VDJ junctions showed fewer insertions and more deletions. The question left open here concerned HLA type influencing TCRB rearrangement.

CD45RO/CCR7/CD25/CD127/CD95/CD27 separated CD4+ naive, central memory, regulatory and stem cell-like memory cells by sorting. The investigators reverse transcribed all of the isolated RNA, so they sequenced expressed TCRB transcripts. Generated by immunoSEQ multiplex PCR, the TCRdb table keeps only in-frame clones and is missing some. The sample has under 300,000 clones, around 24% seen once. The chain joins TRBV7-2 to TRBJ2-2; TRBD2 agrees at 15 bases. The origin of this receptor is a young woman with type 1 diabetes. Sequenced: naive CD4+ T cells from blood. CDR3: CASTKGLAGGLARTGELFF. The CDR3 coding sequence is TGTGCCAGCACCAAAGGACTAGCGGGAGGGCTGGCGAGAACCGGGGAGCTGTTTTTT.